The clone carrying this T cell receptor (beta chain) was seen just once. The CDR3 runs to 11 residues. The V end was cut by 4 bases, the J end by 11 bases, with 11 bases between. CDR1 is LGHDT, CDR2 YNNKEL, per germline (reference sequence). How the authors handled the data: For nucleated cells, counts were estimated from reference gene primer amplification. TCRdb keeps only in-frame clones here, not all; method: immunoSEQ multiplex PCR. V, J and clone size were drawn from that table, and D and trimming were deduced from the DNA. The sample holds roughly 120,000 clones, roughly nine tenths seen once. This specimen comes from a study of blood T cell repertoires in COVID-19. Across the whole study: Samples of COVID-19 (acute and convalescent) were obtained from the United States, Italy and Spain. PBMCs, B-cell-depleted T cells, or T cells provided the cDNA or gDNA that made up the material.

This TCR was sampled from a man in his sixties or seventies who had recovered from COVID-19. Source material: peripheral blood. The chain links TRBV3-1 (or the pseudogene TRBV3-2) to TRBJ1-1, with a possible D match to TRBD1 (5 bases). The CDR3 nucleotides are TGTGCCAGCAGCCTCCAGGGTTTTGCTTTCTTT. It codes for CASSLQGFAFF.